This entry lists 26 T cell receptor beta chains sequenced from one sample in a study of Graves' ophthalmopathy and Graves' hyperthyroidism. Beta-chain TCR CDR3 regions were amplified from RNA transcripts. Following a first-round RT-PCR that used HTBI primers, a second-round multiplex PCR was carried out. TCRdb called the multiplex PCR reads again in MiXCR, with one record for every CDR3 protein. This table holds around 1,000,000 distinct CDR3 sequences, 35% to 45% found once. Material: peripheral blood or thyroid tissue (not recorded which). The receptors derive from an adult man with Graves' hyperthyroidism.

This clonotype was counted only a few times. This chain joins TRBV27 and TRBJ2-7; 13 nucleotides line up with TRBD2. This CDR3 is 14 amino acids long. V shed 3 bases, J shed 6 bases, and the junction held 2 bases outside the gene matches. Germline CDR1 and CDR2: MNHEY and SMNVEV (reference sequence). The CDR3 loop is CASSLGTSGIEQYF. The CDR3 coding sequence is TGTGCCAGCAGTTTGGGGACTAGCGGGATCGAGCAGTACTTC.

This clonotype occurred once. V gene TRBV7-7 combines with J gene TRBJ2-3, with D unresolved. Germline assignment: CDR1 SSHAT and CDR2 FNYEAQ (reference sequence). This CDR3 region has 13 residues. The V end lost 4 bases, the J end lost 6 bases, and 11 bases lay between the germline ends. The CDR3 DNA is TGTGCCAGCAGCTCATCCTACGAGGATACGCAGTATTTT. Its translation: CASSSSYEDTQYF.

This clonotype was observed many times. The chain joins TRBV20-1 to TRBJ1-6, with no clear D. The V and J ends lost 4 bases and 8 bases respectively, with 9 bases between them. The CDR3 length is 12 residues. Per germline, CDR1 DFQATT and CDR2 SNEGSKA (reference sequence). CDR3 residues: CSAIEGDSPLHF. For the CDR3, the DNA is TGCAGTGCTATAGAGGGCGATTCACCCCTCCACTTT.

This clonotype was picked up many times. V gene TRBV5-1 combines with J gene TRBJ1-2; D is unclear. Germline CDR1 and CDR2: SGHRS and YFSETQ. Trimming removed 4 bases from V and 5 bases from J, with 6 bases in between. This CDR3 has 11 amino acids. Here the CDR3 DNA reads TGCGCCAGCAGCAATAGATATGGCTACACCTTC. Its translation is CASSNRYGYTF. The full variable domain, with the rest looked up from reference TRBV5-1 and TRBJ1-2, is KAGVTQTPRYLIKTRGQQVTLSCSPISGHRSVSWYQQTPGQGLQFLFEYFSETQRNKGNFPGRFSGRQFSNSRSEMNVSTLELGDSALYLCASSNRYGYTFGSGTRLTVV.

The chain employs TRBV2 and TRBJ2-5; D unclear. Germline V gene lookup returns CDR1 SNHLY and CDR2 FYNNEI. The ends were cut back, 6 bases at V and 6 bases at J, with 5 bases in the middle. The CDR3 is made up of 10 amino acids. The DNA of the CDR3 is TGTGCCAGCAGAAAAAAGACCCAGTACTTC. Translating it yields CASRKKTQYF.

The V call is TRBV29-1, the J call TRBJ1-2; D remains ambiguous. Trimming shortened V by 8 bases and J by 7 bases, and 17 bases separated the two germline ends. Germline V gene data show CDR1 as SQVTM and CDR2 as ANQGSEA. The CDR3 covers 12 residues. This chain's CDR3 is CSLAGTVAGYTF. The DNA for the CDR3 is TGCAGCTTGGCCGGCACGGTAGCTGGCTACACCTTC.

This clonotype is a singleton in its sample. The chain uses TRBV30 and TRBJ2-7, with TRBD1 matching 9 bases. Germline V gene data show CDR1 as GTSNPN and CDR2 as SVGIG (reference sequence). The ends lost 3 bases at V and 1 base at J; junction bases unmatched: 7. CDR3 length equals 15 residues. CDR3 sequence (DNA): TGTGCCTGGAGGTCCTCGGGACAGGGTTCCTACGAGCAGTACTTC. Its translation: CAWRSSGQGSYEQYF.

The rearrangement uses TRBV10-3 and TRBJ2-7; maybe TRBD1 (6 bases). The better agreement between TRBJ2-1 and the DNA end casts doubt on the J call. The CDR3 spans 13 residues. Per the germline V gene, CDR1 is ENHRY and CDR2 is SYGVKD. Here the CDR3 reads CAISESTGNEQFF. In DNA, the CDR3 is TGTGCCATCAGTGAGTCGACAGGTAATGAGCAGTTCTTC.

The rearrangement uses TRBV7-2 and TRBJ2-7; TRBD1 agrees at 7 bases. Germline lookup yields CDR1 SGHTA and CDR2 FQGNSA. This CDR3 is built from 15 residues. The J segment lost 4 bases and the V segment lost 1 base, leaving 7 bases of the junction unmatched. The DNA for the CDR3 is TGTGCCAGCAGCTTAGGGGTCGACAGGGATTACGAGCAGTACTTC. This codes for CASSLGVDRDYEQYF. Filled out from reference TRBV7-2 and TRBJ2-7, the complete variable domain reads GAGVSQSPSNKVTEKGKDVELRCDPISGHTALYWYRQSLGQGLEFLIYFQGNSAPDKSGLPSDRFSAERTGGSVSTLTIQRTQQEDSAVYLCASSLGVDRDYEQYFGPGTRLTVT.

This rearrangement joins TRBV7-8 to TRBJ2-7; 7 positions match TRBD1. The CDR3 runs to 15 residues. Trimming removed 6 bases from V and 0 bases from J; junction bases left unmatched: 8. Germline-derived CDR1 and CDR2 are SGHVS and FQNEAQ. The CDR3 DNA follows: TGTGCCAGCAGGTCGACAGGGTCGGACTCCTACGAGCAGTACTTC. Translation gives CASRSTGSDSYEQYF.

The chain employs TRBV29-1 and TRBJ1-2; TRBD1 aligns across 7 bases. The CDR3 sequence is 12 residues long. In germline, CDR1 is SQVTM, CDR2 ANQGSEA. Losses at the gene ends were 7 bases for V and 8 bases for J; bases not matched to a gene: 10. The CDR3: CSGETGMEGYTF. The CDR3 region has the DNA TGCAGCGGAGAGACAGGGATGGAGGGCTACACCTTC.

This rearrangement joins TRBV24-1 to TRBJ1-2, with 7 bases matching TRBD1. There are 14 residues in the CDR3. V lost 2 bases and J lost 4; bases outside the gene matches: 3. The germline V gene encodes CDR1 KGHDR and CDR2 SFDVKD. This CDR3 is CATSDSGQFYGYTF. As DNA, the CDR3 is TGTGCCACCAGTGATTCGGGACAGTTCTATGGCTACACCTTC.

In regard to this clonotype: One end of the junction fails to match germline, which may point to a read error. The V gene is TRBV29-1, the J gene TRBJ1-2; the D gene is possibly TRBD1 (5 bases). CDR3 length equals 14 residues. Germline loops: CDR1 SQVTM, CDR2 ANQGSEA. The CDR3 DNA reads TGCAGCGTTGTACAGGTGGAAGCTAACTATGGCTACACCTTT. Residues: CSVVQVEANYGYTF.

The J gene is TRBJ1-3, the V gene TRBV29-1; TRBD1 is a possible D gene (5 bases). CDR1 and CDR2 from the germline V gene are SQVTM and ANQGSEA. The V gene lost 3 bases and the J gene lost 7 bases, with 7 bases spanning the gap. The CDR3 spans 11 residues. CDR3 sequence reads: CSVDGGNTIYF. The CDR3 coding sequence is TGCAGCGTTGATGGGGGTAACACCATATATTTT.

For this clonotype: This sequence may be a read error, since a much larger clone differs from it by one base. CDR3 amino acids: CATSRVGGSLTQYF. DNA for the CDR3: TGTGCCACCAGCAGAGTTGGCGGGAGCTTGACCCAGTACTTC. The chain is built from TRBV15 and TRBJ2-5; 7 bases are a match to TRBD2. The CDR3 contains 14 residues. Losses at the gene ends were 1 base for V and 7 bases for J; bases not matched to a gene: 6. The V gene's germline CDR1 is LNHNV and CDR2 YYDKDF (reference sequence).

The CDR3 loop reads CASSLGGASPLHF. In DNA, the CDR3 is TGTGCCAGCAGCTTAGGCGGGGCTTCACCCCTCCACTTT. The gene calls are TRBV7-9 and TRBJ1-6; D possibly corresponds to TRBD1 (5 bases). This CDR3 has 13 residues. V lost 1 base to trimming and J lost 9 bases, with 7 bases between them. From germline, CDR1 is SEHNR and CDR2 FQNEAQ (reference sequence).

This clonotype was recorded at least ten times. The V gene is TRBV24-1, the J gene TRBJ2-6; TRBD1 agrees at 7 bases. The CDR3 has 14 residues. V lost 10 bases to trimming and J lost 0 bases; unmatched junction nucleotides: 2. The germline gives CDR1 KGHDR, CDR2 SFDVKD. CDR3 amino acids: CATGTDSGANVLTF. CDR3 bases: TGTGCCACGGGGACAGACTCTGGGGCCAACGTCCTGACTTTC.

Many counts were recorded for this clonotype. The chain has TRBV25-1 and TRBJ1-6, with D tentatively TRBD1 (5 bases). The V gene's germline CDR1 is MGHDK and CDR2 SYGVNS. The CDR3 has 14 residues. Trimming took off 7 bases at V and 6 bases at J, with 13 bases between the two ends. The CDR3 DNA follows: TGTGCCAGCACAAGGCAGGGAGCTAATTCACCCCTCCACTTT. This sequence encodes CASTRQGANSPLHF.

Turning to this clonotype: A read error may produce the germline difference seen at one junction end. The rearrangement links TRBV10-2 to TRBJ1-5, with 8 bases matching TRBD1. The CDR3 sequence is 15 residues long. Germline V gene lookup returns CDR1 WSHSY and CDR2 SAAADI. The chain's CDR3 is CATSPGQEFDQPQHF. DNA for the CDR3: TGTGCCACCAGCCCGGGACAGGAATTCGATCAGCCCCAGCATTTT.

This clonotype was recorded at least ten times. The J gene is TRBJ2-7, the V gene TRBV10-1; D is uncertain. The germline gives CDR1 WNHNN, CDR2 SYGVQD (reference sequence). The CDR3 extends over 16 amino acids. V was clipped by 0 bases and J by 0 bases, with 12 bases between them. The DNA of the CDR3 is TGCGCCAGCAGTGAGTCGGTACCCTGGAGCTCCTACGAGCAGTACTTC. Its protein product is CASSESVPWSSYEQYF.

This clonotype appeared a single time. A much larger clone lies a single base off, so this may be a read error. No DNA is shown, since the ends of the CDR3 on it are uncertain; the CDR3 is the one TCRdb lists. The rearrangement links TRBV5-1 to TRBJ2-7; no DNA check was done on the table's D call, TRBD2. From germline, CDR1 is SGHRS and CDR2 YFSETQ. The CDR3 is made up of 14 amino acids, end residues included. The CDR3 spells CASSFAAGSYERYF.

V and J are TRBV7-2 and TRBJ2-7; D might be TRBD1 (5 bases). V was clipped by 9 bases and J by 2 bases, with 29 bases between them. The germline gives CDR1 SGHTA, CDR2 FQGNSA. The CDR3 is made up of 18 amino acids. For the CDR3, the DNA is TGTGCCAGTCACACGGCACAGGCCCGGATCTTTATCACCTACGAGCAGTACTTC. Its translation: CASHTAQARIFITYEQYF. The full variable domain, in which reference TRBV7-2 and TRBJ2-7 provide the parts outside the CDR3, is GAGVSQSPSNKVTEKGKDVELRCDPISGHTALYWYRQSLGQGLEFLIYFQGNSAPDKSGLPSDRFSAERTGGSVSTLTIQRTQQEDSAVYLCASHTAQARIFITYEQYFGPGTRLTVT.

This clonotype was counted only a few times. This rearrangement joins TRBV5-1 to TRBJ2-2; 9 bases are shared with TRBD1. Germline CDR1 and CDR2: SGHRS and YFSETQ. V lost 4 bases and J lost 3; bases outside the gene matches: 10. The CDR3 sequence is 17 residues long. In DNA, the CDR3 is TGCGCCAGCAGCCCCGGGACAGGGTGGTCGTACACCGGGGAGCTGTTTTTT. Its translation: CASSPGTGWSYTGELFF.

This clonotype was observed many times. This chain connects TRBV7-9 to TRBJ2-7, with 8 bases identical to TRBD2. CDR1 is SEHNR and CDR2 is FQNEAQ in the germline V gene (reference sequence). This CDR3 has 14 amino acids. Losses at the gene ends were 5 bases for V and 2 bases for J; bases not matched to a gene: 5. CDR3 DNA: TGTGCCAGCAGCCCTAATAGCGGGGCCTACGAGCAGTACTTC. It encodes CASSPNSGAYEQYF.

The chain employs TRBV15 and TRBJ2-5; 9 nucleotides line up with TRBD1. CDR1 and CDR2 (germline): LNHNV, YYDKDF (reference sequence). V was clipped by 8 bases and J by 1 base; unmatched bases: 8. The CDR3 sequence is 15 residues long. CDR3 amino acids: CATGRGGQGQETQYF. The CDR3 coding sequence is TGTGCCACCGGTAGGGGGGGACAGGGCCAAGAGACCCAGTACTTC.

This clonotype was observed a handful of times. This chain uses TRBV15 with TRBJ2-2; no reliable D call. Germline CDR1 reads LNHNV; CDR2 reads YYDKDF (reference sequence). V shed 2 bases and J shed 6 bases, with 10 bases lying between them. The CDR3 is 14 amino acids. This chain's CDR3 is CATSRNPSSGELFF. The CDR3 DNA sequence: TGTGCCACCAGCAGAAACCCCAGCTCCGGGGAGCTGTTTTTT.